This is a list of T cell receptor beta chains from one sample in a study of blood T cell repertoires in COVID-19. Produced via immunoSEQ multiplex PCR; TCRdb's table is partial and in-frame only. The sample gives around 700,000 clones, about 90% of which show up once; over 0.2% is in the top ten. Sequencing was done on a sample of peripheral blood. These receptor sequences come from a woman between 18 and 29 years old with acute or convalescent COVID-19. The CDR3 runs from the conserved cysteine through the conserved F or W. Fields, in order: V gene, D gene, J gene, clone size, CDR3 protein, CDR3 DNA. The D gene is left open where the match is weak. Clone size is given for some rows only: seen once, a few or many times, or a class if the clone is expanded.

V: TRBV9; D: -; J: TRBJ1-1; size: -; CDR3: CASSVRQNMNTEAFF; DNA: TGTGCCAGCAGCGTTCGCCAGAACATGAACACTGAAGCTTTCTTT
V: TRBV5-1; D: -; J: TRBJ2-7; size: -; CDR3: CASSLGDSGGAYEQYF; DNA: TGCGCCAGCAGCCTGGGGGATAGCGGCGGAGCCTACGAGCAGTACTTC
V: TRBV2; D: TRBD1; J: TRBJ2-5; size: -; CDR3: CASSMDRGIETQYF; DNA: TGTGCCAGCAGTATGGACAGGGGGATAGAGACCCAGTACTTC
V: TRBV6-5; D: TRBD1; J: TRBJ1-2; size: -; CDR3: CASRIDRATGYTF; DNA: TGTGCCAGCAGGATCGACAGGGCGACCGGCTACACCTTC
V: TRBV30; D: -; J: TRBJ1-1; size: -; CDR3: CAWSGQRGTEAFF; DNA: TGTGCCTGGAGCGGACAGCGGGGGACTGAAGCTTTCTTT
V: TRBV4-3; D: TRBD2; J: TRBJ2-1; size: -; CDR3: CASSQLTSSLNEQFF; DNA: TGCGCCAGCAGCCAACTGACTAGCTCCTTAAATGAGCAGTTCTTC
V: TRBV12-5; D: -; J: TRBJ2-1; size: -; CDR3: CASGLVRVVSYNEQFF; DNA: TGTGCTAGTGGTTTGGTACGGGTCGTCTCCTACAATGAGCAGTTCTTC
V: TRBV5-5; D: -; J: TRBJ1-5; size: -; CDR3: CASSYRSFNQPQHF; DNA: TGTGCCAGCAGCTATCGGTCCTTCAATCAGCCCCAGCATTTT
V: TRBV19; D: TRBD1; J: TRBJ1-4; size: -; CDR3: CASPQGRTGHSEKLFF; DNA: TGTGCCAGTCCCCAGGGGCGGACAGGGCACTCTGAAAAACTGTTTTTT
V: TRBV18; D: TRBD1; J: TRBJ1-3; size: -; CDR3: CASSPPYRTGAGNTIYF; DNA: TGTGCCAGCTCACCACCGTACCGGACAGGTGCTGGAAACACCATATATTTT
V: TRBV2; D: -; J: TRBJ1-5; size: -; CDR3: CASSEEGANQPQHF; DNA: TGTGCCAGCAGTGAGGAGGGCGCCAATCAGCCCCAGCATTTT
V: TRBV28; D: TRBD1; J: TRBJ2-4; size: -; CDR3: CASKEGAGIQYF; DNA: TGTGCCAGCAAAGAGGGGGCAGGGATTCAGTACTTC
V: TRBV2; D: TRBD1; J: TRBJ1-2; size: -; CDR3: CASSEAGTGLANYGYTF; DNA: TGTGCCAGCAGTGAAGCCGGGACAGGGCTGGCGAACTATGGCTACACCTTC
V: TRBV29-1; D: -; J: TRBJ2-2; size: -; CDR3: CSATVDLTGELFF; DNA: TGCAGCGCCACAGTAGACCTCACCGGGGAGCTGTTTTTT
V: TRBV19; D: -; J: TRBJ2-2; size: -; CDR3: CASSIDPDRELFF; DNA: TGTGCCAGTAGTATAGACCCCGACAGGGAGCTGTTTTTT
V: TRBV5-4; D: TRBD1; J: TRBJ1-2; size: -; CDR3: CATYSGAGGVYTF; DNA: TGTGCCACCTACTCCGGGGCAGGGGGCGTTTACACCTTC
V: TRBV4-2; D: -; J: TRBJ2-3; size: -; CDR3: CASSQERRAADTQYF; DNA: TGTGCCAGCAGCCAAGAAAGGAGAGCAGCAGATACGCAGTATTTT
V: TRBV5-1; D: -; J: TRBJ2-7; size: -; CDR3: CASSGDSYEQYF; DNA: TGCGCCAGCAGCGGAGACTCCTACGAGCAGTACTTC
V: TRBV27; D: TRBD1; J: TRBJ1-3; size: -; CDR3: CASSAGGGNTIYF; DNA: TGTGCCAGCAGTGCAGGGGGCGGAAACACCATATATTTT
V: TRBV27; D: -; J: TRBJ1-5; size: -; CDR3: CASSLRQGNQPQHF; DNA: TGTGCCAGCAGTTTACGACAGGGCAATCAGCCCCAGCATTTT
V: TRBV11-2; D: TRBD1; J: TRBJ1-2; size: few; CDR3: CASSLDAGGAWNYGYTF; DNA: TGTGCCAGCAGCTTAGATGCAGGGGGCGCCTGGAACTATGGCTACACCTTC
V: TRBV15; D: -; J: TRBJ2-3; size: -; CDR3: CATLGGSTDTQYF; DNA: TGTGCCACCTTGGGAGGTAGCACAGATACGCAGTATTTT
V: TRBV5-1; D: TRBD1; J: TRBJ1-1; size: -; CDR3: CASSWTGREAFF; DNA: TGCGCCAGCAGCTGGACAGGGCGAGAAGCTTTCTTT
V: TRBV20-1; D: TRBD2; J: TRBJ2-1; size: -; CDR3: CSASSGGESDEQFF; DNA: TGCAGTGCTAGTAGCGGGGGGGAAAGCGATGAGCAGTTCTTC
V: TRBV6-5; D: -; J: TRBJ1-2; size: -; CDR3: CASTRGGGFYGYTF; DNA: TGTGCCAGCACCCGGGGGGGAGGCTTCTATGGCTACACCTTC
V: TRBV29-1; D: -; J: TRBJ1-2; size: -; CDR3: CSVSGNYGYTF; DNA: TGCAGCGTTTCCGGGAACTATGGCTACACCTTC
V: TRBV6-5; D: -; J: TRBJ1-4; size: -; CDR3: CASSYLVEHNEKLFF; DNA: TGTGCCAGCAGTTACCTGGTGGAGCATAATGAAAAACTGTTTTTT
V: TRBV9; D: TRBD2; J: TRBJ2-5; size: -; CDR3: CASSVDSGGGQETQYF; DNA: TGTGCCAGCAGCGTAGACTCTGGCGGGGGACAAGAGACCCAGTACTTC
V: TRBV4-1; D: -; J: TRBJ1-1; size: -; CDR3: CASSQDLEGNTEAFF; DNA: TGCGCCAGCAGCCAAGATCTAGAGGGGAACACTGAAGCTTTCTTT